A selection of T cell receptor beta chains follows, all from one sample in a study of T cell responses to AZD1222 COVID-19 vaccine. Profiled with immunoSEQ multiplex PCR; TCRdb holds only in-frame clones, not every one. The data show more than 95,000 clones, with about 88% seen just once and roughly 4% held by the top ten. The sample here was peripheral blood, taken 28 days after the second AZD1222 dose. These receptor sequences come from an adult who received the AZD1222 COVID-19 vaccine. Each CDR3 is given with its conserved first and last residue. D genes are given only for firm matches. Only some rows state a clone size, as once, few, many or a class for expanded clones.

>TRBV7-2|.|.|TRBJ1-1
CASSLVQIGATEAFF
TGTGCCAGCAGCTTAGTGCAGATAGGCGCCACTGAAGCTTTCTTT
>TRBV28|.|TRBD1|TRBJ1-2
CASSLGQVGANYGYTF
TGTGCCAGCAGTTTAGGACAGGTTGGAGCTAACTATGGCTACACCTTC
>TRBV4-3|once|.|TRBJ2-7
CASSRQISYEQYF
TGCGCCAGCAGCCGACAGATTTCGTACGAGCAGTACTTC
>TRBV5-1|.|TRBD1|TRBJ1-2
CASSVPGTGGLGYTF
TGCGCCAGCAGCGTTCCCGGGACAGGGGGCCTTGGCTACACCTTC
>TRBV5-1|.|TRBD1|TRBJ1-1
CASSWGQGNTEAFF
TGCGCCAGCAGCTGGGGACAGGGGAACACTGAAGCTTTCTTT
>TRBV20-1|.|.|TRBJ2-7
CSASGPPIYEQYF
TGCAGTGCTAGTGGGCCACCGATCTACGAGCAGTACTTC
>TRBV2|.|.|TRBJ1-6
CASSVNNNSPLHF
TGTGCCAGCAGTGTGAATAATAATTCACCCCTCCACTTT
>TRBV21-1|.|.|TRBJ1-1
CASSPRGAWGTEAFF
TGTGCCAGCAGCCCACGAGGGGCTTGGGGCACTGAAGCTTTCTTT
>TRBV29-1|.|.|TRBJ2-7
CSVVDSLIYEQYF
TGCAGCGTTGTGGACAGTCTAATCTACGAGCAGTACTTC
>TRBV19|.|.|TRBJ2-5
CASIQGETQYF
TGTGCCAGTATTCAGGGGGAGACCCAGTACTTC
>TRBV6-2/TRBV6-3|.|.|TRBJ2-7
CASSLNIPYEQYF
TGTGCCAGCAGTTTGAATATCCCCTACGAGCAGTACTTC
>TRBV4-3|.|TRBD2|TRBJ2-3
CASSQDVAGGLDTQYF
TGCGCCAGCAGCCAAGATGTAGCGGGAGGGTTAGATACGCAGTATTTT
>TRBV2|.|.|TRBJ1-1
CAGGEGQMNTEAFF
TGTGCAGGGGGGGAGGGTCAGATGAACACTGAAGCTTTCTTT
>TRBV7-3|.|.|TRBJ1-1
CASSPSPDSLGAFF
TGTGCCAGCAGCCCCTCCCCGGACAGTTTGGGAGCTTTCTTT
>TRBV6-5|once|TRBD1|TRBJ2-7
CASSTDREPFYEQYF
TGTGCCAGCAGTACAGACAGGGAGCCCTTCTACGAGCAGTACTTC
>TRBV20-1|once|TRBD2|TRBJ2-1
CSASLLAGVNEQFF
TGCAGTGCTAGTTTGTTAGCGGGAGTCAATGAGCAGTTCTTC
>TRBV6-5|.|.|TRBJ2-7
CASSYSRSREHEQYF
TGTGCCAGCAGTTACTCAAGGTCCAGGGAACACGAGCAGTACTTC
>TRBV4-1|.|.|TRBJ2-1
CASSQVGLISYNEQFF
TGCGCCAGCAGCCAGGTGGGACTCATCTCCTACAATGAGCAGTTCTTC
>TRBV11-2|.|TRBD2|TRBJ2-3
CASSLDRGGPDTQYF
TGTGCCAGCAGCTTAGATCGGGGGGGGCCAGATACGCAGTATTTT
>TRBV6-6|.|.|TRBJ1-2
CASSLSQGFYGYTF
TGTGCCAGCAGCCTAAGCCAGGGATTTTATGGCTACACCTTC
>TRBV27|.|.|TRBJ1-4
CASRRGGSTNEKLFF
TGTGCCAGCAGGCGGGGGGGCTCAACTAATGAAAAACTGTTTTTT
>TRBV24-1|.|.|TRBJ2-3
CATSDLLLGGTDTQYF
TGTGCCACCAGTGATTTGCTCCTAGGAGGCACAGATACGCAGTATTTT
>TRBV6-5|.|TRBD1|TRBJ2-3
CASRPQGTSTDTQYF
TGTGCCAGCAGACCACAGGGGACCTCCACAGATACGCAGTATTTT
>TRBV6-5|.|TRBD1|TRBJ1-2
CASSPGGSYGYTF
TGTGCCAGCAGTCCAGGGGGGTCCTATGGCTACACCTTC
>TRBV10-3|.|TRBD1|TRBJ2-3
CAISSGQNTDTQYF
TGTGCCATCAGTTCGGGACAGAACACAGATACGCAGTATTTT